These 10 T cell receptor beta chains came from one sample sequenced in a study of shared clonotypes between healthy human individuals. Only in-frame clones appear in the TCRdb table, and some are missing; sequencing was by immunoSEQ multiplex PCR. The sample includes over a million clones, 70% to 80% of them seen just once. Sequencing was carried out using memory CD4+ T cells from PBMCs. Subset in this sample: CD45RA-negative fraction. Receptor source: a man aged 18 to 30 in good health. Some clones in this sample may be carry-over from other donors' samples.

The chain recombines TRBV19 with TRBJ2-3, with D perhaps matching TRBD1 (6 bases). Per germline, CDR1 LNHDA and CDR2 SQIVND (reference sequence). The V end lost 5 bases, the J end lost 1 base, and 22 bases lay between the germline ends. CDR3 size: 18 residues. For the CDR3, the DNA is TGTGCCAGTAGTGCCTCACCCCGGGACATTGGACGCACAGATACGCAGTATTTT. Its translation is CASSASPRDIGRTDTQYF.

The chain joins TRBV2 to TRBJ2-5; 10 bases agree with TRBD2. J was trimmed by 2 bases and V by 1 base; bases with no gene match: 7. This CDR3 spans 17 amino acids. CDR1 is SNHLY, CDR2 FYNNEI, per germline. The CDR3: CASSEGPSGSAQETQYF. The CDR3 DNA is TGTGCCAGCAGTGAAGGGCCTAGCGGGAGCGCTCAAGAGACCCAGTACTTC.

V is TRBV5-1 and J is TRBJ1-5, with 8 bases that match TRBD1. V shed 3 bases, J shed 1 base, and the junction held 12 bases outside the gene matches. Looked up from germline, CDR1 is SGHRS and CDR2 is YFSETQ. The CDR3 loop spans 18 amino acids. This chain's CDR3 is CASSSLPLQGGSNQPQHF. The CDR3, as DNA: TGCGCCAGCAGCTCCCTCCCACTACAGGGGGGAAGCAATCAGCCCCAGCATTTT.

The count of this clone is one. V usage is TRBV11-3 and J usage is TRBJ2-2; no reliable D call. Between the trimmed V and J ends, which lost 5 bases and 8 bases, there was a span of 9 bases. From germline, CDR1 is SGHNT and CDR2 YENEEA. The CDR3 runs 12 residues. The CDR3 DNA sequence: TGTGCCAGCAGCCCCGGTGGGGGGGAGCTGTTTTTT. This encodes CASSPGGGELFF.

The V call is TRBV10-3, the J call TRBJ1-2, with D unresolved. This CDR3 has 14 residues. The germline V and J ends were trimmed by 2 bases and 5 bases, with 12 bases remaining between them. From germline, CDR1 is ENHRY and CDR2 SYGVKD. The CDR3 sequence is CAISEGVRIYGYTF. As DNA, the CDR3 is TGTGCCATCAGTGAGGGGGTCCGTATATATGGCTACACCTTC.

This sequence joins TRBV5-1 and TRBJ1-1, with D unresolved. Germline CDR1 SGHRS, CDR2 YFSETQ. The V and J ends lost 5 bases and 1 base respectively, with 6 bases between them. This CDR3 is built from 12 residues. The CDR3 nucleotides are TGCGCCAGCAGGGCGGCGAACACTGAAGCTTTCTTT. Residues: CASRAANTEAFF.

The chain recombines TRBV28 with TRBJ1-1, with D perhaps matching TRBD1 (5 bases). This CDR3 is 13 amino acids long. The germline CDR1 and CDR2 sequences are MDHEN and SYDVKM. The V end was cut by 8 bases, the J end by 4 bases, with 14 bases between. In DNA form, the CDR3 reads TGTGCCAGCGGGGCCGGTGACTTCACTGAAGCTTTCTTT. It is translated as CASGAGDFTEAFF. Full variable domain (missing parts from reference TRBV28 and TRBJ1-1): DVKVTQSSRYLVKRTGEKVFLECVQDMDHENMFWYRQDPGLGLRLIYFSYDVKMKEKGDIPEGYSVSREKKERFSLILESASTNQTSMYLCASGAGDFTEAFFGQGTRLTVV.

A few counts support this clone. V usage is TRBV30 and J usage is TRBJ1-1; unclear D gene. Germline CDR1 and CDR2: GTSNPN and SVGIG (reference sequence). The CDR3 has 11 residues. The V end lost 5 bases, the J end lost 3 bases, and 7 bases lay between the germline ends. The CDR3: CAWQRDTEAFF. The CDR3 DNA is TGTGCCTGGCAACGAGACACTGAAGCTTTCTTT.

This clone was seen a single time. This chain links TRBV28 with TRBJ2-2; D is uncertain. Trimming took 9 bases from V and 5 from J, leaving 13 bases between them. Germline V gene lookup returns CDR1 MDHEN and CDR2 SYDVKM. The CDR3 is 13 amino acids. For the CDR3, the DNA is TGTGCCAGTTTGGCCCACCGAACCGGGGAGCTGTTTTTT. Translating it yields CASLAHRTGELFF.

This chain connects TRBV2 to TRBJ1-1, with D perhaps TRBD1 (6 bases). This CDR3 comprises 13 residues. V was pared by 6 bases and J by 8 bases, with 16 bases between. Germline V CDR1 and CDR2: SNHLY, FYNNEI. CDR3 bases: TGTGCCAGCAGGGTCGCGGGGGGGCGGGAAGCTTTCTTT. The encoded protein is CASRVAGGREAFF.